This TCR beta chain originates from a study of T cells in Graves' hyperthyroidism and ophthalmopathy (dated by TCRdb to the late 2010s). With respect to the entire study: A discovery cohort of about a hundred patients, about 43 with Graves' ophthalmopathy and approximately 57 with stable Graves' hyperthyroidism, was used to find distinguishing TCR V-J signatures. Whether ophthalmopathy could be predicted prospectively was tested in an independent validation cohort made up of 18 to 20 hyperthyroidism patients plus 17 patients who later progressed to ophthalmopathy. The roughly 90 discovery patients were divided at random into training and test sets in a 7:3 ratio. In addition, the study compared T-cell repertoires in thyroid tissue and in blood from five to seven Graves' hyperthyroidism patients. Following sampling, methimazole starting at 30 mg daily was given to hyperthyroidism patients, and high-dose intravenous methylprednisolone was given to ophthalmopathy patients. The paper reports TCR Vbeta CDR3 sequencing of roughly 140 peripheral blood samples: under 45 ophthalmopathy, fewer than 80 hyperthyroidism and 17 progressor patients.

This clonotype occurred many times. Its antigen remains unidentified. It has no much larger one-base neighbor in the sample; base qualities were not kept. What the study reported, not specific to this receptor: No statistical method was used to fix the sample size in advance, and group allocation was not hidden from the investigators. Most expanded thyroid clonotypes (frequency above 0.001) were also detected in blood, suggesting blood repertoires may reflect thyroid immune responses. A model built on a 13 V-J signature distinguished ophthalmopathy from stable hyperthyroidism, reaching 87.88% sensitivity and under 84% specificity in cross-validation and 80%/75% in testing. In validation, the model predicted progression to ophthalmopathy with over 60% sensitivity and over 72% specificity, a median of about 6.7 months before onset.

Graves' hyperthyroidism was defined as stable when no progression to ophthalmopathy occurred over 18 months of follow-up. Hyperthyroidism patients were newly diagnosed, with disease duration under 2 months, and aged 18 to 65 years. Patients with uncontrolled infections, other autoimmune diseases, pregnancy or lactation were excluded. Diagnoses were established on the basis of clinical symptoms, serum thyroxine and TRAb, thyroid ultrasound, and orbital computed tomography. Trizol reagent was used to extract total RNA, and RNA quality was then checked on an Agilent 2100 Bioanalyzer. Amplification of TCR beta CDR3 regions was carried out from RNA transcripts. The TCR CDR3 was subjected to a first round of RT-PCR using the HTBI primer set and the Qiagen OneStep RT-PCR kit. A second multiplex PCR round built the libraries, followed by size selection and purification. Libraries were sequenced paired-end with 100 bp reads on an Illumina HiSeq2000. In the original analysis: SOAPnuke was used to process the raw data, throwing out any read that contained adapters or uncalled bases, had a mean Phred below 15, or lacked an exact constant-primer or identifier match. High-quality paired reads were merged with COPE v1.2.5, and unique nucleotide sequences were defined as clonotypes. MiTCR v1.1 was used to align clonotypes to the IMGT TRBV, TRBD and TRBJ reference segments. The analysis was restricted to V-J combinations with a frequency above 0.0001, which together covered 98% to 99.2% of the repertoires. A TCS score was defined as the ratio of F50 (clonal expansion) to E x V (chaos), with BLOSUM62-based TCRdist applied between CDR3 peptides within each V-J. Welch's t-statistics and random forest reduced 450 to 600 V-J features to 13, which were used in a naive Bayes classifier (R e1071). The similarity between thyroid and blood repertoires was quantified using the Morisita-Horn index. TCRdb passed the public sequencing reads through fastp at Q25 and MiXCR, retaining productive beta sequences. When rows share a CDR3 protein, they turn into one entry using the most common DNA and genes. The V and J calls here are based on TCRdb, not the publication. This sample gives roughly 570,000 distinct CDR3 sequences in total; 46% of them show up just once. The ten largest account for more than 7% of the sample.

CDR1 LNHDA and CDR2 SQIVND are derived from the germline V gene (reference sequence). Germline trimming amounts to 3 bases on V and 2 bases on J, with 10 as the count of junction bases outside the gene matches. Taken from cysteine to phenylalanine, the CDR3 has 18 residues. CDR3 DNA only is kept here, 54 bases in frame from base 1. The source of this sequence is a woman younger than 30 with Graves' hyperthyroidism. The sequence joins TRBV19 to TRBJ1-5; the central 10 bases match TRBD1. Specimen: peripheral blood or thyroid tissue (not recorded which). The DNA sequence is TGTGCCAGTAGTATCCGGGACAGGGGATTTGATGGCAATCAGCCCCAGCATTTT. Its protein is CASSIRDRGFDGNQPQHF.